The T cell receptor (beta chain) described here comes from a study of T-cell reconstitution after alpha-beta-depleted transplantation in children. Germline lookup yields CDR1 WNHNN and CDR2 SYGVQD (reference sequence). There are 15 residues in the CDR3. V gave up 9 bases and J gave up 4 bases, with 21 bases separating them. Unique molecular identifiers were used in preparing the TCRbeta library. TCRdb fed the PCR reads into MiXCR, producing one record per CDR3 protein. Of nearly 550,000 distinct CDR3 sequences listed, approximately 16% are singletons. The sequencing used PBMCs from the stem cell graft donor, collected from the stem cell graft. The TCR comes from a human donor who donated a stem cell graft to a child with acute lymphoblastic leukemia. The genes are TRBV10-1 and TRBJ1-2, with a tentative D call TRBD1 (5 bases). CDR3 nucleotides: TGCGCCAGAAGCCACCCGGGACCCCCAGCCTATGGCTACACCTTC. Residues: CARSHPGPPAYGYTF.